This T cell receptor beta chain was sequenced for a study of shared clonotypes between healthy human individuals. CDR3 length: 21 amino acids. Germline V gene sequence: CDR1 LNHDA, CDR2 SQIVND (reference sequence). V lost 3 bases and J lost 3, with 33 bases in between. Libraries were prepared by immunoSEQ multiplex PCR; TCRdb keeps only in-frame clonotypes and omits some of them. The table lists 450,000 to 500,000 clones, approximately 80% of them singletons. V usage is TRBV19 and J usage is TRBJ2-7; D is possibly TRBD1 (5 bases). The TCR originated in a middle-aged woman in good health. Some clones in this sample may be carry-over from other donors' samples. The source material was PBMCs. The CDR3 nucleotides are TGTGCCAGTAGTATGCAGGGCGCCACTTTCTCCGCGTCCCCCGCGTACTACGAGCAGTACTTC. Translated: CASSMQGATFSASPAYYEQYF.